The 3 T cell receptor beta chains below were found in one sample sequenced in a study of blood T cell repertoires in COVID-19. Profiled with immunoSEQ multiplex PCR; TCRdb holds only in-frame clones, not every one. This table has around 18,000 clones, 70% to 90% appearing once. Sequenced input: peripheral blood. Receptors originate from a human donor in a cohort sampled during active COVID-19.

J is TRBJ1-4 and V is TRBV28, with a possible D match to TRBD1 (5 bases). The V end lost 3 bases, the J end lost 8 bases, and 19 bases lay between the germline ends. This CDR3 contains 16 residues. Looked up from germline, CDR1 is MDHEN and CDR2 is SYDVKM. CDR3 in amino acids: CASSFSTGKEIEKLFF. The CDR3 coding sequence is TGTGCCAGCAGTTTTAGCACAGGCAAAGAGATCGAAAAACTGTTTTTT. Using reference TRBV28 and TRBJ1-4 for the parts outside the CDR3, the full variable domain is DVKVTQSSRYLVKRTGEKVFLECVQDMDHENMFWYRQDPGLGLRLIYFSYDVKMKEKGDIPEGYSVSREKKERFSLILESASTNQTSMYLCASSFSTGKEIEKLFFGSGTQLSVL.

CDR3 in amino acids: CASSRTSGGAGTGELFF. The CDR3 DNA reads as TGTGCCAGCAGTCGGACTAGCGGGGGGGCTGGCACCGGGGAGCTGTTTTTT. J is TRBJ2-2 and V is TRBV6-2 or TRBV6-3, with 15 nucleotides matching TRBD2. The CDR3 is made up of 17 amino acids. Germline V lookup: CDR1 MNHEY, CDR2 SVGEGT. The J segment lost 4 bases and the V segment lost 5 bases, leaving 5 bases of the junction unmatched.

The V call is TRBV19, the J call TRBJ2-2, with TRBD2 matching 7 bases. V trimming: 3 bases; J trimming: 1 base; junction bases outside the gene matches: 5. The germline V gene encodes CDR1 LNHDA and CDR2 SQIVND (reference sequence). The CDR3 is 16 residues long. Here the CDR3 reads CASSIWIAGNTGELFF. CDR3 coding DNA: TGTGCCAGTAGTATTTGGATAGCGGGGAACACCGGGGAGCTGTTTTTT.